This T cell receptor (beta chain) was observed in a study of T-cell reconstitution after alpha-beta-depleted transplantation in children. With V trimmed by 5 bases and J by 5 bases, 8 bases remained unmatched. The CDR3 consists of 15 residues. The germline gives CDR1 MNHEY, CDR2 SMNVEV (reference sequence). The library targeted TCRbeta and was prepared with unique molecular identifiers. TCRdb re-analysed the PCR reads in MiXCR, keeping a single row per CDR3 protein. The table has some 72,000 distinct CDR3 sequences, just under 7.5% seen once. This clonotype was seen repeatedly, ten times or more. Sequenced material: PBMCs from the stem cell graft donor, taken from the stem cell graft. The TCR sequence derives from a human donor who donated a stem cell graft to a child with acute lymphoblastic leukemia. The chain links TRBV27 to TRBJ1-1, with TRBD1 matching 10 bases. Here the CDR3 DNA reads TGTGCCAGCAGTGAAAGGACAGGGGGGGGTACTGAAGCTTTCTTT. Translated, it gives CASSERTGGGTEAFF.